Following are 9 T cell receptor beta chains from one sample sequenced in a study of cytomegalovirus exposure and HLA in healthy donors. The study ran its PCR with 60 Vbeta and 13 Jbeta primers. Some clones are missing from TCRdb's copy, which holds only in-frame ones; the method was immunoSEQ multiplex PCR. This table holds around 190,000 clones, around 83% found once. Sequencing was done on a sample of PBMCs. All receptors derive from a girl under 10 years old in good health and CMV-seropositive.

V usage is TRBV7-2 and J usage is TRBJ1-2; D unresolved. The CDR3 has 13 amino acids. The V and J ends lost 5 bases and 2 bases respectively, with 9 bases between them. Germline lookup yields CDR1 SGHTA and CDR2 FQGNSA. The CDR3 reads CASSLSQNYGYTF. For the CDR3, the DNA is TGTGCCAGCAGCCTTTCCCAGAACTATGGCTACACCTTC.

The chain joins TRBV7-2 to TRBJ2-2; 9 nucleotides match TRBD2. CDR3 length: 16 residues. The trim removed 0 bases at V and 7 bases at J, leaving 6 bases unmatched. The germline V gene encodes CDR1 SGHTA and CDR2 FQGNSA. Here the CDR3 reads CASSLAGGRAVGELFF. The DNA of the CDR3 is TGTGCCAGCAGCTTAGCCGGCGGGAGGGCCGTCGGGGAGCTGTTTTTT.

The rearrangement joins TRBV28 to TRBJ1-2; D is unresolved. The germline V gene has CDR1 MDHEN and CDR2 SYDVKM. V gave up 3 bases and J gave up 5 bases, with 7 bases separating them. The CDR3 runs to 12 residues. This CDR3 is CASSFEKYGYTF. In DNA form, the CDR3 reads TGTGCCAGCAGTTTTGAGAAATATGGCTACACCTTC.

This sequence joins TRBV7-9 and TRBJ2-5, with D possibly being TRBD1 (6 bases). The CDR3 loop spans 11 amino acids. Trimming removed 1 base from V and 12 bases from J, with 9 bases in between. CDR1 is SEHNR and CDR2 is FQNEAQ in the germline V gene (reference sequence). The CDR3 region is CASSLGQEKYF. For the CDR3, the DNA is TGTGCCAGCAGCTTAGGACAGGAAAAGTACTTC.

This clone was seen once. The rearrangement joins TRBV21-1 to TRBJ1-5; TRBD1, the table's D call, was not compared with the DNA. TRBV21-1 is noted as a pseudogene. The CDR3 runs 17 residues. The CDR3 DNA is TGTGCCAGCAGCAAAGCGCTAGGGGGTCGCGGCAATCAGCCCCAGCATTTT. Translation: CASSKALGGRGNQPQHF.

This clone has just a few counts. This chain joins TRBV7-6 and TRBJ1-1; D unresolved. The CDR3 runs to 14 residues. The germline V gene encodes CDR1 SGHVS and CDR2 FNYEAQ. V gave up 5 bases and J gave up 4 bases, with 14 bases separating them. The CDR3 reads CASSPRIEATEAFF. CDR3 bases: TGTGCCAGCAGCCCCCGCATCGAAGCCACTGAAGCTTTCTTT.

The chain employs TRBV28 and TRBJ1-2; D unresolved. This CDR3 has 12 residues. From germline, CDR1 is MDHEN and CDR2 SYDVKM. V was pared by 4 bases and J by 6 bases, with 9 bases between. The DNA of the CDR3 is TGTGCCAGCAGTTACGAGGGAAATGGCTACACCTTC. The encoded protein is CASSYEGNGYTF.

The V call is TRBV18, the J call TRBJ1-2; 8 bases are a match to TRBD1. The length of the CDR3 is 13 residues. With V trimmed by 5 bases and J by 8 bases, 7 bases remained unmatched. CDR1 and CDR2 from the germline V gene are KGHSH and LQKENI. DNA for the CDR3: TGTGCCAGCTCAATGGACAGGGAGGGAGGCTACACCTTC. It yields the protein CASSMDREGGYTF.

The V and J genes are TRBV27 and TRBJ1-1, with D perhaps TRBD1 (6 bases). Germline CDR1 reads MNHEY; CDR2 reads SMNVEV (reference sequence). CDR3 length equals 14 residues. The ends were cut back, 3 bases at V and 5 bases at J, with 13 bases in the middle. The CDR3: CASSFPGQVTEAFF. In nucleotides, the CDR3 is TGTGCCAGCAGTTTTCCGGGACAAGTAACTGAAGCTTTCTTT.